Listed below are T cell receptor beta chains from one sample, sequenced in a study of blood T cells in healthy people across ages. TCRdb fed the 5' RACE reads into MiXCR, producing one record per CDR3 protein. The sample contains roughly 560,000 distinct CDR3 sequences, more than 20% of which appear only once. The data were also submitted as part of a second study, on T cells of mothers and their children.

The sample consisted of blood. Every receptor here comes from a boy younger than 18 in good health. Both conserved end residues are part of each CDR3. The order of the fields is J gene, V gene, CDR3 protein.

>TRBJ2-5|TRBV28
CASSFGDRGEGETQYF
>TRBJ1-5|TRBV24-1
CATSDGQVQPQHF
>TRBJ1-4|TRBV20-1
CSAKRQLNEKLSF
>TRBJ2-1|TRBV28
CASILEPGTSGKTNNEQFF
>TRBJ1-5|TRBV20-1
CSAYGGVNQPQHF
>TRBJ1-2|TRBV28
CASSFGLGGYTF
>TRBJ2-7|TRBV4-3
CASSQGPSWDPEEQYF
>TRBJ2-2|TRBV2
CASSGGGPTGELFF
>TRBJ2-2|TRBV5-1
CASSLVPDWNGELFF
>TRBJ2-5|TRBV5-1
CASSLEGPQGSEQYF
>TRBJ1-2|TRBV9
CASSPTGQGARSGGYTF
>TRBJ2-5|TRBV3-1
CASSQVRGTVTETQYF
>NA|TRBV4-3
CASSQGLAGFETQYF
>NA|TRBV4-3
CASSPSPSGTAYEQYF
>TRBJ1-3|TRBV6-6
CASSRQGWENTIYF
>TRBJ1-1|TRBV6-2/TRBV6-3
CASRDLGDTEAFF
>TRBJ1-1|TRBV7-9
CASSPAEGGEAFF
>TRBJ2-5|TRBV5-1
CASASRAEETQYF
>TRBJ1-4|TRBV9
CASSVVGDRAEKLFF
>NA|TRBV20-1
CSALDYEQYF
>TRBJ1-2|TRBV14
CASSQGWGGYTF
>NA|TRBV7-9
CASSLTGSDEQFF
>TRBJ2-1|TRBV6-5
CASSLAVGNEQFF
>TRBJ2-6|TRBV2
CASSPLQFSGANVLTF
>TRBJ2-5|TRBV12-3/TRBV12-4
CASRPGTGWETQYF
>TRBJ2-1|TRBV3-1
CATGGAVEQFF
>TRBJ2-3|TRBV7-7
CASSPGTHSTDTQYF
>TRBJ2-3|TRBV20-1
CSASSPGQGIFDTQYF
>TRBJ2-5|TRBV28
CASGAFSAGGETQYF
>TRBJ2-3|TRBV4-3
CASSQVPGLRLTDTQYF
>NA|TRBV25-1
CASSESGQVEINNEQFF
>NA|TRBV9
CASSGGGLKGSQFF
>TRBJ2-5|TRBV12-3/TRBV12-4
CASSPGQLNQETQYF
>TRBJ2-6|TRBV10-3
CAISAPSGANVLTF
>TRBJ2-3|TRBV7-3
CASSLGTSMDTQYF
>TRBJ2-2|TRBV5-1
CASSLGDRENTGELFF
>TRBJ2-5|TRBV7-8
CASNTGTRETQYF
>TRBJ2-2|TRBV2
CASSVRRKELFF
>NA|TRBV20-1
CSASGFGDVDYNEQFF
>TRBJ1-1|TRBV6-6
CASKANTEAFF
>TRBJ2-3|TRBV7-9
CASSIQVSTDTQYF
>NA|TRBV4-3
CASSQGVHEQFF
>TRBJ2-1|TRBV6-5
CASSRAGTGYNEQFF
>TRBJ1-4|TRBV7-9
CASTLSSHEKLFF
>TRBJ2-3|TRBV7-9
CASSPTAQGGSTDTQYF
>TRBJ2-5|TRBV9
CASSIGTAKETQYF
>TRBJ1-1|TRBV12-3/TRBV12-4
CASSSTGTEAFF
>TRBJ2-2|TRBV7-2
CASSRGAVRELFF
>TRBJ2-7|TRBV7-9
CASSSTGTSGRAREQYF
>TRBJ2-1|TRBV24-1
CATEARFTNEQFF
>TRBJ1-2|TRBV6-6
CASSYVPRGRGYGYTF
>TRBJ2-7|TRBV7-9
CASSYPGGHYEQYF
>TRBJ2-5|TRBV30
CAWSQVETQYF
>TRBJ2-5|TRBV10-3
CAISSSDRETQYF
>TRBJ2-4|TRBV11-2
CASSFGTGVNIQYF
>TRBJ2-3|TRBV7-9
CASSSAPSGQGSADTQYF
>TRBJ2-7|TRBV7-6
CASSLIPSEQYF
>TRBJ1-2|TRBV6-1
CASSSTGRDGYTF
>TRBJ1-3|TRBV9
CASSATGTGFSGNTIYF
>TRBJ2-5|TRBV18
CASSPTLAPQDYNEQLF